This T cell receptor (beta chain) comes out of a study of blood T cell repertoires in COVID-19 (dated by TCRdb to 2020 to 2022). The study in broad terms: Samples from collaborators originated in the United States, Italy and Spain and spanned both the acute and convalescent phases of COVID-19. HLA class I and class II types, where available, came from metadata supplied by the sample provider rather than from assay-based typing. The dataset comprised deeply sampled blood TCRbeta repertoires from subjects exposed to, actively infected with, or recovered from COVID-19. Samples were obtained from the ongoing ImmuneRACE study (first 160 participants) and from about 1,300 subjects provided by 6 global collaborators. A de-identified subject ID, COVID-19 status, age in years and sex were almost always included in the sample metadata. The prospective study material was composed of cDNA or gDNA derived from T cells, B-cell-depleted T cells, or PBMCs. The repertoires were made available in a free public database intended to serve as a resource for research on the immune response to SARS-CoV-2.

One collaborating source in Seattle enrolled patients during active infection and followed them longitudinally through the course of disease. The collaborating institutions used their own protocols to collect whole blood in K2EDTA tubes. For TCRbeta analysis, collaborators shipped samples in one of three forms: frozen whole blood, isolated PBMCs, or DNA extracted from either of those sample types. Summary of the overall study and its limitations: How much clinical and demographic metadata was included differed by source and by participant, and the metadata was provided uncurated.

From the cysteine through the phenylalanine, the CDR3 covers 15 amino acids. Only the CDR3 portion is preserved as DNA: 45 bases, with reading frame beginning at the first base. From the germline V gene, CDR1 is SGHRS and CDR2 is YFSETQ. Cut back by 1 base and 2 bases, the V and J ends lie 10 bases apart. In regard to this clone: Its antigen is not yet known. No much larger clone is present one base from it, and per-base qualities are unavailable.

The immunoSEQ Assay, a bias-controlled multiplex PCR, was used to amplify TCRbeta CDR3 regions from genomic DNA. The authors' analysis ran thus. The number of nucleated cells in each sample was estimated from the amplification of reference gene primers within the assay. To quantify the absolute abundance of each unique TCRbeta CDR3 rearrangement, sequence reads were collapsed and filtered. Productive Simpson clonality was computed per sample as the square root of Simpson's diversity index over productive rearrangements. This immuneACCESS table, as held by TCRdb, lists in-frame sequences with V and J called but not all clones. Of the missing ones, under half trace to an unresolved V gene in checked studies; the others have no known cause. That table is the source of V, J and clone size, and D and trimming were worked out from the DNA. The sample table records tens of thousands of clones; around 81% of these occur just once. Around 4.7% of the sample goes to the ten largest clones.

The sequence joins TRBV5-1 to TRBJ2-1; possibly the D gene is TRBD1, per 6 matching bases. This receptor was obtained from a man at least 80 years old with COVID-19, enrolled during active disease. The sample taken for sequencing was peripheral blood. Here the CDR3 is given as CASSLIRGPYNEQFF. The DNA sequence is given as TGCGCCAGCAGCTTGATCAGGGGCCCCTACAATGAGCAGTTCTTC.